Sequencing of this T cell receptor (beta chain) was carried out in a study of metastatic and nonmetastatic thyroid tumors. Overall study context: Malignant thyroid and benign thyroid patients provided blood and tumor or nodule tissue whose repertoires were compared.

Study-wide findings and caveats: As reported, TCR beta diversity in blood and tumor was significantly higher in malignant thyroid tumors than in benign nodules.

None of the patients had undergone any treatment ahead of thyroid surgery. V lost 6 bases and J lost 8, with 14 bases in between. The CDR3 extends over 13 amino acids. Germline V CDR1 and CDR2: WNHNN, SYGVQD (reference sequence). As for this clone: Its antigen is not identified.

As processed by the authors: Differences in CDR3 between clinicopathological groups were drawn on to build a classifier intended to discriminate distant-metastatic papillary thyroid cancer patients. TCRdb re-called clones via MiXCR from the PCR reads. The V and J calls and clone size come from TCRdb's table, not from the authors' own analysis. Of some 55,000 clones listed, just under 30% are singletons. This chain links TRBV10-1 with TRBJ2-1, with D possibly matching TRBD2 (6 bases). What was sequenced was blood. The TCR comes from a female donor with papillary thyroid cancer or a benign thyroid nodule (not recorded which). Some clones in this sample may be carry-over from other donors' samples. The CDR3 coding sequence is TGCGCCAGCAGGGAGGGTCCAAGCGATGAGCAGTTCTTC. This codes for CASREGPSDEQFF.